This is a list of T cell receptor beta chains from one sample in a study of type 1 and type 2 diabetes patients. TCRdb processed the multiplex PCR reads anew with MiXCR; each CDR3 protein has one entry. The sample comprises more than 250,000 distinct CDR3 sequences, approximately 50% of which are singletons, and 12% to 15% rests with the top ten. Material: peripheral blood mononuclear cells (PBMCs). The receptors derive from a man younger than 35 with type 2 diabetes. The CDR3 runs from the conserved cysteine through the conserved F or W. The D gene is left open where the match is weak. The listing skips clone size in some rows; elsewhere it reads once, few, many or a size class.

TRBJ1-1 | TRBD1 | TRBV30 | few | TGTGCCTGGAGGACAGGGGGCCCTGAAGCTTTCTTT | CAWRTGGPEAFF
TRBJ1-6 | - | TRBV19 | many | TGTGCCAGTAGTATAGGGGACACGTCACCCCTCCACTTT | CASSIGDTSPLHF
TRBJ2-5 | - | TRBV6-5 | - | TGTGCCAGCAGCCGTCATATATCGCAAGAGACCCAGTACTTC | CASSRHISQETQYF
TRBJ2-7 | TRBD1 | TRBV29-1 | - | TGCAGCGTTGAAGATCACAGGGGCGCTTCCTACGAGCAGTACTTC | CSVEDHRGASYEQYF
TRBJ2-7 | - | TRBV19 | few | TGTGCCAGTAGTAGCCGACAGTGGGCGGACGAGCAGTACTTC | CASSSRQWADEQYF
TRBJ2-7 | TRBD1 | TRBV10-3 | few | TGTGCCGTCGCCCCCGGGACAGGGGTAGAGCAGTACTTC | CAVAPGTGVEQYF
TRBJ2-7 | - | TRBV14 | - | TGTGCCAGCAGCCAAGATTGGGTATACAAGCAGTACTTC | CASSQDWVYKQYF
TRBJ2-7 | TRBD2 | TRBV2 | many | TGTGCCAGCAGCAAAGGGGGACTAGCGAGCATTATTACCTACGAGCAGTACTTC | CASSKGGLASIITYEQYF
TRBJ2-7 | - | TRBV6-2/TRBV6-3 | - | TGTGCCAGCAGTCCACTTTACGGTTACGAGCAGTACTTC | CASSPLYGYEQYF
TRBJ2-5 | TRBD1 | TRBV15 | few | TGTGCCACCAGCAGATTCAGGGGGGAGACCCAGTACTTC | CATSRFRGETQYF
TRBJ2-2 | TRBD2 | TRBV10-3 | - | TGTGCCATCAGTGGGGGACTAGCGGGGGGCCTGAACACCGGGGAGCTGTTTTTT | CAISGGLAGGLNTGELFF
TRBJ1-5 | - | TRBV19 | - | TGTGCCAGTCTTTCCAGGGGAGATCAGCCCCAGCATTTT | CASLSRGDQPQHF
TRBJ2-3 | TRBD1 | TRBV7-3 | - | TGTGCCAGCACGCTCCAGGGACAGAGCACAGATACGCAGTATTTT | CASTLQGQSTDTQYF
TRBJ1-1 | TRBD1 | TRBV27 | - | TGTGCCAGCAGTTTATCCAGGGGGCTGAGCACTGAAGCTTTCTTT | CASSLSRGLSTEAFF
TRBJ2-5 | - | TRBV7-7 | few | TGTGCTAGCAGCTCGGCGGGGGGACAGCAAGAGACCCAGTACTTC | CASSSAGGQQETQYF
TRBJ1-1 | - | TRBV28 | few | TGTGCCAGCAGTTTATCCGCTGAAGCTTTCTTT | CASSLSAEAFF
TRBJ2-6 | - | TRBV2 | - | TGTGCCAGCACGAAGGGGCCTCGGGCTGGGGCCAACGTCCTGACTTTC | CASTKGPRAGANVLTF
TRBJ2-1 | - | TRBV29-1 | - | TGCAGCGACGGGCCAAATTCAGGGAGCTCCTACAATGAGCAGTTCTTC | CSDGPNSGSSYNEQFF
TRBJ2-7 | TRBD2 | TRBV19 | - | TGTGCCAGTAGTCCTCTCGGGACTAGCGGGAGCTACGAGCAGTACTTC | CASSPLGTSGSYEQYF
TRBJ1-6 | - | TRBV19 | - | TGTGCCAGTAGTCCCGGGCGGGGGAGCAATAATTCACCCCTCCACTTT | CASSPGRGSNNSPLHF
TRBJ2-7 | TRBD2 | TRBV29-1 | few | TGCAGCGTTACACTAACTAGCGGGCCCTTCTACGAGCAGTACTTC | CSVTLTSGPFYEQYF
TRBJ2-2 | TRBD1 | TRBV24-1 | - | TGTGCCACCAGGGGGACAGGGTTCCCCACCGGGGAGCTGTTTTTT | CATRGTGFPTGELFF
TRBJ1-4 | - | TRBV2 | many | TGTGCCAGCAGTGACCGTAGCAGTTGGGCAAAACTGTTTTTT | CASSDRSSWAKLFF
TRBJ1-4 | - | TRBV19 | - | TGTGCCAGTAGCACCCAATTCGGCACAGGTGGTTATGAAAAACTGTTTTTT | CASSTQFGTGGYEKLFF